Following are 31 T cell receptor beta chains from one sample sequenced in a study of identical twins. TCRdb re-called the 5' RACE reads with MiXCR, one entry per CDR3 protein. This sample has 1.5 million to 2 million distinct CDR3 sequences; around 33% occur once, and the top ten carry about 0.27%. The source material was cord blood. The receptors derive from a newborn girl in good health.

The chain uses TRBV21-1 and TRBJ1-5. TRBV21-1 is a recognized pseudogene. The CDR3 consists of 15 residues. CDR3 loop: CASSKPDGCNQPQHF. The CDR3, as DNA: TGTGCCAGCAGCAAACCGGACGGCTGCAATCAGCCCCAGCATTTT.

This chain connects TRBV7-7 to TRBJ2-1, with TRBD2 matching over 10 bases. From germline, CDR1 is SSHAT and CDR2 FNYEAQ (reference sequence). There are 15 residues in the CDR3. Here the CDR3 reads CARSLAGGSYNEQFF. The CDR3 DNA reads as TGTGCTAGAAGCTTAGCGGGAGGCTCCTACAATGAGCAGTTCTTC.

This clonotype was detected a few times. The chain links TRBV20-1 to TRBJ1-6; D not certain. This CDR3 region has 12 residues. Trimming stripped 1 base from V and 12 bases from J, with 10 bases between. CDR1 is DFQATT and CDR2 is SNEGSKA in the germline V gene (reference sequence). CDR3 in amino acids: CSARGVSIPLHF. CDR3 nucleotide sequence: TGCAGTGCTAGAGGCGTGAGCATACCCCTCCACTTT.

A single count supports this clonotype. This clone may be a read error of a much larger clone one base away. The V and J genes are TRBV4-2 and TRBJ1-4, with D perhaps matching TRBD1 (6 bases). V lost 8 bases and J 3 bases, leaving 10 bases between the germline ends. The germline V gene has CDR1 LGHNA and CDR2 YNFKEQ. The CDR3 length is 13 residues. The CDR3 nucleotides are TGTGCCAGCGGGGGGGCACCTAATGAAAAACTGTTTTTT. Amino acid sequence: CASGGAPNEKLFF.

The sample holds a few counts of this clonotype. The chain combines TRBV28 with TRBJ2-6; D unresolved. Germline-derived CDR1 and CDR2 are MDHEN and SYDVKM. V shed 6 bases and J shed 4 bases, with 7 bases lying between them. The length of the CDR3 is 13 residues. CDR3 coding DNA: TGTGCCAGCAGACTAATGGGGGCCAACGTCCTGACTTTC. Protein product: CASRLMGANVLTF.

The rearrangement joins TRBV3-1 to TRBJ2-5; a weak D match, TRBD2 (6 bases). CDR1 LGHDT and CDR2 YNNKEL come from the germline V gene (reference sequence). This CDR3 spans 14 amino acids. Trimming shortened V by 1 base and J by 2 bases, and 8 bases separated the two germline ends. The CDR3 region is CASSQGGEQETQYF. CDR3 bases: TGTGCCAGCAGCCAAGGCGGGGAACAAGAGACCCAGTACTTC.

The table lists this clonotype with a few counts. The V and J genes are TRBV15 and TRBJ1-5; no clear D. This CDR3 comprises 14 residues. The germline V gene encodes CDR1 LNHNV and CDR2 YYDKDF (reference sequence). Deletions cut 3 bases from V and 3 bases from J, with 9 bases between. The CDR3 DNA reads TGTGCCACCAGCAGGAGGAACCTCAATCAGCCCCAGCATTTT. It yields the protein CATSRRNLNQPQHF.

This clonotype occurred many times. The chain employs TRBV12-3 or TRBV12-4 and TRBJ2-7; 8 bases match TRBD2. This CDR3 is 15 amino acids long. J gave up 0 bases and V 3 bases, and 4 bases lay outside the gene matches. DNA for the CDR3: TGTGCCAGCAGTTTCGGGAGGGCTTCCTCCTACGAGCAGTACTTC. Its translation: CASSFGRASSYEQYF.

The rearrangement joins TRBV20-1 to TRBJ2-1, with D tentatively TRBD2 (5 bases). The J call may be wrong; the DNA end is better matched by TRBJ2-7. CDR1 and CDR2 from the germline V gene are DFQATT and SNEGSKA (reference sequence). CDR3 length: 15 amino acids. The CDR3 loop reads CSARSGSHLYNEQYF. Here the CDR3 DNA reads TGCAGTGCTAGATCGGGGTCCCATCTTTACAATGAGCAGTACTTC.

This chain connects TRBV24-1 to TRBJ2-1, with D perhaps TRBD2 (5 bases). Trimming removed 3 bases at V and 0 bases at J, with 11 bases between. Per germline, CDR1 KGHDR and CDR2 SFDVKD. CDR3 length equals 16 residues. CDR3 region: CATSDNERFSYNEQFF. The CDR3 coding sequence is TGTGCCACCAGTGATAATGAGCGGTTCTCCTACAATGAGCAGTTCTTC.

This clonotype was seen a handful of times. The chain employs TRBV20-1 and TRBJ2-1; TRBD2 matches at 10 bases. This CDR3 has 16 amino acids. J lost 0 bases, V lost 4 bases, and 6 bases had no gene match. Germline V lookup: CDR1 DFQATT, CDR2 SNEGSKA (reference sequence). CDR3 sequence: CSAKLAGGNSYNEQFF. For the CDR3, the DNA is TGCAGTGCTAAATTAGCGGGGGGCAACTCCTACAATGAGCAGTTCTTC.

This clonotype was seen a handful of times. The chain is built from TRBV20-1 and TRBJ2-1; D possibly corresponds to TRBD2 (5 bases). The germline gives CDR1 DFQATT, CDR2 SNEGSKA (reference sequence). V was trimmed by 0 bases and J by 8 bases, leaving 17 bases between them. This CDR3 has 15 amino acids. In nucleotides, the CDR3 is TGCAGTGCTAGAGATGGGGATAAGGGAGAGCATGAGCAGTTCTTC. Translated: CSARDGDKGEHEQFF.

This clonotype was seen a handful of times. This rearrangement joins TRBV5-1 to TRBJ2-7, with D perhaps being TRBD1 or TRBD2 (5 bases each). V lost 3 bases and J lost 1, with 14 bases in between. CDR3 length: 15 amino acids. Per germline, CDR1 SGHRS and CDR2 YFSETQ. CDR3 residues: CASSWDGSVSYEQYF. In DNA, the CDR3 is TGCGCCAGCAGCTGGGACGGTAGTGTTTCCTACGAGCAGTACTTC.

This clonotype was counted a few times. The chain links TRBV6-1 to TRBJ1-5, with D uncertain. V lost 4 bases, J lost 5 bases, and 12 bases lay in between. The germline CDR1 and CDR2 sequences are MNHNS and SASEGT. The CDR3 runs 14 residues. In nucleotides, the CDR3 is TGTGCCAGCAGTGTGGACGGGTGGTATCAGCCCCAGCATTTT. Translated, it gives CASSVDGWYQPQHF.

This clonotype was seen a handful of times. The rearrangement joins TRBV6-2 or TRBV6-3 to TRBJ2-3; D may be TRBD2 (5 bases). The V end lost 2 bases, the J end lost 2 bases, and 11 bases lay between the germline ends. The CDR3 runs to 15 residues. Germline CDR1 is MNHEY and CDR2 is SVGEGT. CDR3 protein: CASSYPSGFTDTQYF. In DNA form, the CDR3 reads TGTGCCAGCAGTTACCCCAGCGGTTTCACAGATACGCAGTATTTT.

The chain has TRBV12-3 or TRBV12-4 and TRBJ2-3, with 12 bases that match TRBD2. This CDR3 is built from 16 residues. The V gene end was trimmed by 5 bases and the J gene end by 3 bases; junction bases not matched to a gene: 6. The CDR3 loop reads CASSPRTSGVTDTQYF. The CDR3 DNA reads TGTGCCAGCAGTCCTAGGACTAGCGGGGTTACAGATACGCAGTATTTT.

The V call is TRBV13, the J call TRBJ2-3; tentatively, D is TRBD1 or TRBD2 (5 bases each). Germline V gene sequence: CDR1 PRHDT, CDR2 FYEKMQ (reference sequence). V shed 5 bases and J shed 1 base, with 13 bases lying between them. This CDR3 is 15 amino acids long. The CDR3 sequence is CASSPWGSGTDTQYF. In DNA, the CDR3 is TGTGCCAGCAGCCCGTGGGGGTCGGGCACAGATACGCAGTATTTT.

The chain couples TRBV7-6 to TRBJ2-3; D gene uncertain. V gave up 5 bases and J gave up 3 bases, with 9 bases separating them. The length of the CDR3 is 13 residues. Germline-derived CDR1 and CDR2 are SGHVS and FNYEAQ. The CDR3 loop reads CASSPLETDTQYF. The CDR3 nucleotides are TGTGCCAGCAGCCCCCTGGAAACAGATACGCAGTATTTT.

This clonotype was recorded a few times. The chain recombines TRBV28 with TRBJ1-5; 12 nucleotides match TRBD1. V dropped 5 bases and J dropped 9; count of bases not matched to a gene: 5. The CDR3 loop spans 14 amino acids. The germline V gene encodes CDR1 MDHEN and CDR2 SYDVKM. CDR3 residues: CASSPGTGGRPQHF. The DNA for the CDR3 is TGTGCCAGCAGTCCCGGGACAGGGGGCCGGCCCCAGCATTTT.

The chain recombines TRBV12-3 or TRBV12-4 with TRBJ2-3, with 7 bases fitting TRBD2. This CDR3 is 14 amino acids long. V gave up 6 bases and J gave up 5 bases; unmatched junction bases: 8. The CDR3 region is CASSPLSGGDTQYF. Here the CDR3 DNA reads TGTGCCAGCAGCCCTTTATCGGGGGGAGATACGCAGTATTTT.

V is TRBV7-9 and J is TRBJ2-3; 9 bases line up with TRBD2. The V gene's germline CDR1 is SEHNR and CDR2 FQNEAQ (reference sequence). With 5 bases clipped from V and 7 bases from J, the junction kept 13 bases outside the gene matches. There are 16 residues in the CDR3. For the CDR3, the DNA is TGTGCCAGCAGCCGGGGCAGGACTAGCGTAATACATACGCAGTATTTT. This translates into CASSRGRTSVIHTQYF.

This rearrangement joins TRBV20-1 to TRBJ2-1; perhaps TRBD1 as D (6 bases). The CDR3 runs to 11 residues. Looked up from germline, CDR1 is DFQATT and CDR2 is SNEGSKA (reference sequence). Trimming took off 5 bases at V and 8 bases at J, with 10 bases between the two ends. The CDR3, as DNA: TGCAGTGCTGGGGGCTGGTATGAGCAGTTCTTC. Its translation is CSAGGWYEQFF.

Note on this clonotype: A single base separates this from a much larger clone, so it may be a read error. This chain uses TRBV28 with TRBJ2-4; 7 nucleotides match TRBD1. The J call may be faulty, since TRBJ2-7 better matches the DNA end. CDR1 MDHEN and CDR2 SYDVKM come from the germline V gene. This CDR3 is 15 amino acids long. The CDR3 DNA follows: TGTGCCAGCAGCCCAACCGGACAGGTTACCTCCGAGCAGTACTTC. It yields the protein CASSPTGQVTSEQYF.

This clonotype was seen a handful of times. CDR3 sequence: CASSLWGPGELFF. CDR3 bases: TGTGCCAGCAGTTTGTGGGGGCCTGGGGAGCTGTTTTTT. V usage is TRBV27 and J usage is TRBJ2-2; possible D gene TRBD1, 6 bases. V was shortened by 3 bases and J by 8 bases, with 10 bases between the two germline ends. Germline V gene data show CDR1 as MNHEY and CDR2 as SMNVEV (reference sequence). This CDR3 has 13 amino acids.

This clonotype was found once. The rearrangement uses TRBV12-3 or TRBV12-4 and TRBJ2-3; D is ambiguous. Trimming stripped 3 bases from V and 3 bases from J, with 7 bases between. The CDR3 sequence is 13 residues long. The DNA of the CDR3 is TGTGCCAGCAGTTTTACTAAAACAGATACGCAGTATTTT. Translating it yields CASSFTKTDTQYF.

This chain uses TRBV20-1 with TRBJ1-5; no clear D gene. CDR3 size: 14 residues. Germline V gene sequence: CDR1 DFQATT, CDR2 SNEGSKA (reference sequence). V was trimmed by 7 bases and J by 0 bases, leaving 13 bases between them. The CDR3 reads CSGLGRHSNQPQHF. CDR3 DNA: TGCAGTGGGCTCGGACGGCATAGCAATCAGCCCCAGCATTTT.

The sample holds many counts of this clonotype. The chain joins TRBV10-3 to TRBJ1-2; no clear D gene. The CDR3 extends over 14 amino acids. From germline, CDR1 is ENHRY and CDR2 SYGVKD. V dropped 0 bases and J dropped 4 bases, with 9 bases sitting between them. The CDR3 spells CAISESTGIYGYTF. The CDR3 DNA sequence: TGTGCCATCAGTGAGTCGACGGGTATCTATGGCTACACCTTC.

This clonotype has just a few counts. The V gene is TRBV5-1, the J gene TRBJ2-3; 10 positions agree with TRBD2. This CDR3 spans 15 amino acids. The junction had 5 bases not matched to a gene; V was cut back by 5 bases and J by 2 bases. The germline V gene encodes CDR1 SGHRS and CDR2 YFSETQ. CDR3 region: CASRELAGHTDTQYF. Written as DNA, the CDR3 is TGCGCCAGCAGAGAACTAGCGGGACACACAGATACGCAGTATTTT.

The chain joins TRBV7-9 to TRBJ1-5, with D uncertain. This CDR3 has 12 residues. V lost 5 bases and J lost 6, with 8 bases in between. CDR1 and CDR2 from the germline V gene are SEHNR and FQNEAQ (reference sequence). The CDR3 loop is CASSRTSQPQHF. CDR3 in DNA: TGTGCCAGCAGCCGGACTAGTCAGCCCCAGCATTTT.

The J gene is TRBJ2-3, the V gene TRBV2; D unclear. The ends were cut back, 6 bases at V and 9 bases at J, with 13 bases in the middle. Germline V gene sequence: CDR1 SNHLY, CDR2 FYNNEI. The CDR3 has 12 amino acids. CDR3 region: CASRKAQDTQYF. DNA for the CDR3: TGTGCCAGCAGAAAAGCTCAAGACACGCAGTATTTT.

This chain uses TRBV12-3 or TRBV12-4 with TRBJ1-4; TRBD1 is a possible D gene (5 bases). There are 16 residues in the CDR3. V was clipped by 6 bases and J by 6 bases, with 20 bases between them. The CDR3 region is CASRPAGGEEDEKLFF. CDR3 bases: TGTGCCAGCAGACCCGCTGGGGGGGAGGAAGATGAAAAACTGTTTTTT.